The 17 T cell receptor beta chains below were found in one sample sequenced in a study of cytomegalovirus exposure and HLA in healthy donors. Primers for the PCR totalled 60 Vbeta and 13 Jbeta. Only in-frame clones appear in the TCRdb table, and some are missing; sequencing was by immunoSEQ multiplex PCR. The data contain some 120,000 clones, 9.5% of them singletons. The sample comprised PBMCs. These receptors all come from a man aged 25 to 40 in good health and CMV-seronegative.

The chain carries TRBV12-5 and TRBJ2-2, with 9 bases fitting TRBD2. The CDR3 length is 20 residues. The V gene end was trimmed by 2 bases and the J gene end by 5 bases; junction bases not matched to a gene: 18. From germline, CDR1 is LGHNT and CDR2 FRNRAP. CDR3 in DNA: TGTGCTAGTGGTTTGAGACTGATATGGAATAGCGGGAGTAGTACCGGGGAGCTGTTTTTT. This encodes CASGLRLIWNSGSSTGELFF.

This clone was observed a few times. The chain is built from TRBV7-2 and TRBJ2-7; 9 bases are a match to TRBD1. Trimming removed 4 bases from V and 2 bases from J; junction bases left unmatched: 3. CDR1 and CDR2 (germline): SGHTA, FQGNSA. The CDR3 sequence is 14 residues long. This CDR3 is CASSSRTGAYEQYF. Here the CDR3 DNA reads TGTGCCAGCAGCTCGCGGACAGGGGCCTACGAGCAGTACTTC.

The chain joins TRBV29-1 to TRBJ2-5; no firm D call. The V gene lost 8 bases and the J gene lost 5 bases, with 12 bases spanning the gap. Germline lookup yields CDR1 SQVTM and CDR2 ANQGSEA. The CDR3 consists of 11 residues. The CDR3 reads CSLRVTETQYF. The CDR3 coding sequence is TGCAGCCTACGGGTTACTGAGACCCAGTACTTC.

The chain recombines TRBV10-1 with TRBJ2-2, with TRBD2 matching 9 bases. V was clipped by 1 base and J by 5 bases; unmatched bases: 5. This CDR3 contains 16 residues. The germline V gene encodes CDR1 WNHNN and CDR2 SYGVQD (reference sequence). The CDR3 DNA reads as TGCGCCAGCAGTGAGTTGACTAGCGGATCTACCGGGGAGCTGTTTTTT. This encodes CASSELTSGSTGELFF.

This clone turned up a few times. The V call is TRBV5-1, the J call TRBJ2-3; a possible D gene is TRBD1 (7 bases). The V end lost 2 bases, the J end lost 4 bases, and 14 bases lay between the germline ends. The germline CDR1 and CDR2 sequences are SGHRS and YFSETQ. The CDR3 contains 15 residues. CDR3 residues: CASSFSGGGADTQYF. DNA for the CDR3: TGCGCCAGCAGCTTTTCAGGGGGAGGAGCAGATACGCAGTATTTT.

In regard to this clone: This CDR3 is also generated by other DNA sequences in the sample. The chain is built from TRBV20-1 and TRBJ2-5, with D tentatively TRBD2 (5 bases). V was trimmed by 2 bases and J by 5 bases, leaving 6 bases between them. Germline lookup yields CDR1 DFQATT and CDR2 SNEGSKA (reference sequence). The CDR3 consists of 11 residues. CDR3 protein: CSARLAETQYF. CDR3 DNA: TGCAGTGCTAGACTAGCTGAGACCCAGTACTTC.

This clone was observed a few times. The V gene is TRBV27, the J gene TRBJ1-5; 7 bases line up with TRBD1. CDR1 is MNHEY, CDR2 SMNVEV, per germline (reference sequence). This CDR3 is 14 amino acids long. Trimming at V came to 5 bases and at J to 4 bases, leaving 5 bases not matched to a gene. Here the CDR3 reads CASSTLQGNQPQHF. The CDR3, as DNA: TGTGCCAGCAGTACGCTACAGGGGAATCAGCCCCAGCATTTT.

This clone has just a few counts. The chain is built from TRBV5-1 and TRBJ2-7, with a weak D call TRBD1 (6 bases). The CDR3 extends over 16 amino acids. With 2 bases removed from V and 3 bases from J, the gap between germline ends came to 18 bases. The V gene's germline CDR1 is SGHRS and CDR2 YFSETQ. Here the CDR3 DNA reads TGCGCCAGCAGCTTCCCAAGGGGGACGGAGCTCTACGAGCAGTACTTC. This sequence encodes CASSFPRGTELYEQYF.

The V gene is TRBV30, the J gene TRBJ1-1, with D unclear. This CDR3 comprises 11 residues. Trimming cost V 2 bases and J 4 bases, with 5 bases left between them. Looked up from germline, CDR1 is GTSNPN and CDR2 is SVGIG (reference sequence). The CDR3 DNA follows: TGTGCCTGGAGTACACGCACTGAAGCTTTCTTT. Protein product: CAWSTRTEAFF.

Only a few counts were recorded for this clone. The chain links TRBV14 to TRBJ2-2, with 8 bases identical to TRBD2. The CDR3 has 16 amino acids. The V segment lost 3 bases and the J segment 1 base; nucleotides outside the gene matches: 4. Germline V gives CDR1 SGHDN, CDR2 FVKESK. For the CDR3, the DNA is TGTGCCAGCAGCCAGACGGGAGGGGTGAACACCGGGGAGCTGTTTTTT. Amino acids: CASSQTGGVNTGELFF. Full variable domain (outside the CDR3, taken from reference TRBV14 and TRBJ2-2): EAGVTQFPSHSVIEKGQTVTLRCDPISGHDNLYWYRRVMGKEIKFLLHFVKESKQDESGMPNNRFLAERTGGTYSTLKVQPAELEDSGVYFCASSQTGGVNTGELFFGEGSRLTVL.

V usage is TRBV7-8 and J usage is TRBJ2-1; no firm D call. There are 12 residues in the CDR3. The germline CDR1 and CDR2 sequences are SGHVS and FQNEAQ. Trimming stripped 1 base from V and 7 bases from J, with 5 bases between. DNA of the CDR3: TGTGCCAGCAGCTTAGTCCCAAATGAGCAGTTCTTC. It translates to CASSLVPNEQFF.

The V gene is TRBV9, the J gene TRBJ2-7, with D unresolved. The length of the CDR3 is 13 residues. Germline lookup yields CDR1 SGDLS and CDR2 YYNGEE. V was trimmed by 3 bases and J by 1 base, leaving 8 bases between them. This chain's CDR3 is CASSASGSYEQYF. The CDR3 nucleotides are TGTGCCAGCAGCGCCTCCGGTTCCTACGAGCAGTACTTC.

This clone was seen only a few times. The rearrangement uses TRBV9 and TRBJ2-1; 8 bases line up with TRBD1. Germline values: CDR1 SGDLS, CDR2 YYNGEE. J was trimmed by 5 bases and V by 0 bases; bases with no gene match: 4. This CDR3 has 15 residues. The CDR3 region has the DNA TGTGCCAGCAGCGTAGGGGCAGGGGGCAACAATGAGCAGTTCTTC. As protein: CASSVGAGGNNEQFF.

The CDR3, as DNA: TGTGCCAGCAGCACCCTCGGGGCCTACGAGCAGTACTTC. Translation: CASSTLGAYEQYF. This rearrangement joins TRBV7-3 to TRBJ2-7; maybe TRBD2 (5 bases). The germline V gene has CDR1 SGHTA and CDR2 FQGTGA. V was cut by 5 bases and J by 2 bases, with 10 bases left in between. CDR3 length: 13 amino acids.

V gene TRBV5-1 combines with J gene TRBJ2-7, with a possible D match to TRBD1 (6 bases). Trimming left V 3 bases short and J 4 bases short, with 14 bases between. This CDR3 contains 14 residues. CDR1 and CDR2 from the germline V gene are SGHRS and YFSETQ. DNA of the CDR3: TGCGCCAGCAGCTCCTTTGGCAGGGGATACGAGCAGTACTTC. Protein product: CASSSFGRGYEQYF.

This clone was picked up a small number of times. The chain carries TRBV11-3 and TRBJ2-7; TRBD2 matches at 9 bases. The V gene end was trimmed by 5 bases and the J gene end by 3 bases; junction bases not matched to a gene: 8. This CDR3 has 15 residues. Germline loops: CDR1 SGHNT, CDR2 YENEEA. In DNA, the CDR3 is TGTGCCAGCAGCCGCCTTAGCGGGAGTCTCTACGAGCAGTACTTC. Protein: CASSRLSGSLYEQYF.

This clone was detected a few times. The gene calls are TRBV5-1 and TRBJ2-1; 10 bases fit TRBD2. The ends lost 4 bases at V and 4 bases at J; junction bases unmatched: 5. This CDR3 spans 15 amino acids. Germline V gene data show CDR1 as SGHRS and CDR2 as YFSETQ. CDR3 protein: CASSASGRGYNEQFF. The DNA of the CDR3 is TGCGCCAGCAGCGCCAGCGGGAGGGGGTACAATGAGCAGTTCTTC.